The source of this T cell receptor beta chain is a study of blood T cell repertoires in COVID-19. Germline assignment: CDR1 KGHSH and CDR2 LQKENI. The V gene lost 3 bases and the J gene lost 1 base, with 9 bases spanning the gap. The CDR3 contains 14 residues. This clone was recorded only once. Study processing details: Estimated nucleated cell counts came from reference gene primer amplification. Libraries were prepared by immunoSEQ multiplex PCR; TCRdb keeps only in-frame clonotypes and omits some of them. D and trimming were read from the DNA, whereas the V and J calls and clone size are those reported in that table. Of roughly 320,000 clones in the sample, roughly 85% are singletons; the top ten hold roughly 7%.

The sequenced material came from peripheral blood. The genes are TRBV18 and TRBJ1-2; no definite D call. This receptor was identified in a human donor in a cohort sampled during active COVID-19. The CDR3 here is CASSPREINYGYTF. CDR3 sequence (DNA): TGTGCCAGCTCACCGCGGGAAATTAACTATGGCTACACCTTC.